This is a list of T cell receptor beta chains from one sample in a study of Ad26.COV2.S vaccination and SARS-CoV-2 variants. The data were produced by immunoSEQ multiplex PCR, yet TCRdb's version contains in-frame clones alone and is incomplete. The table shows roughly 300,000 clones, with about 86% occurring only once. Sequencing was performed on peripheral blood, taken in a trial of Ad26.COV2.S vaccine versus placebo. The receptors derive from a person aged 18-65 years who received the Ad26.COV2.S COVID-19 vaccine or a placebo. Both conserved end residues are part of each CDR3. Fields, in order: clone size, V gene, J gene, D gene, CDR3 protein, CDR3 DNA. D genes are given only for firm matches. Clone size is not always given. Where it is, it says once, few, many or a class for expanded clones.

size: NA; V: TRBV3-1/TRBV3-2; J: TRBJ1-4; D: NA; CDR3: CASSSPGPTNEKLFF; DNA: TGTGCCAGCAGCAGCCCGGGCCCAACTAATGAAAAACTGTTTTTT
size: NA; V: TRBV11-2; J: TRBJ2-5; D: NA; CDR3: CASSLVSAAAPLGTQYF; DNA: TGTGCCAGCAGCTTAGTTTCGGCCGCGGCCCCCTTGGGGACCCAGTACTTC
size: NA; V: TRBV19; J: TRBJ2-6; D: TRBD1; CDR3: CASSIYPGQAGANVLTF; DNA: TGTGCCAGTAGTATTTACCCGGGACAGGCCGGGGCCAACGTCCTGACTTTC
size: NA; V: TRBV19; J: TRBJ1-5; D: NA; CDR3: CASCRDTYSNQPQHF; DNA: TGTGCCAGTTGCCGGGACACTTATAGCAATCAGCCCCAGCATTTT
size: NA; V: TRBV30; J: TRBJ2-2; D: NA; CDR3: CAWRAAGTGELFF; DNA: TGTGCCTGGAGGGCCGCGGGGACCGGGGAGCTGTTTTTT
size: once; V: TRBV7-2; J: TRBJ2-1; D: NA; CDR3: CASSLAGTHYNEQFF; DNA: TGTGCCAGCAGCCTGGCCGGGACACACTACAATGAGCAGTTCTTC
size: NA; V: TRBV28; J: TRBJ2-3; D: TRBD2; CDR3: CASSTLAGGQIDTQYF; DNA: TGTGCCAGCAGTACCTTAGCGGGGGGGCAAATAGATACGCAGTATTTT
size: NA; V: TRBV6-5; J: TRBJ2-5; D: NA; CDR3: CASSRVYQETQYF; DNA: TGTGCCAGCAGCAGAGTATACCAAGAGACCCAGTACTTC
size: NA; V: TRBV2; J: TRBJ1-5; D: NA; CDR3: CAVKGGSNQPQHF; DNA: TGTGCCGTTAAGGGAGGATCTAATCAGCCCCAGCATTTT
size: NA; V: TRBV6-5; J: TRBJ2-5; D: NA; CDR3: CASSYGGTTQYF; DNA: TGTGCCAGCAGTTACGGCGGGACGACCCAGTACTTC
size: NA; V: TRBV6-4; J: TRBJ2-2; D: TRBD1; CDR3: CASSEGQGSTGELFF; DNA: TGTGCCAGCAGCGAGGGACAGGGGTCCACCGGGGAGCTGTTTTTT
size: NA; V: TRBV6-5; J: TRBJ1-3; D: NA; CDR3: CASRSGTPPGNTIYF; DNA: TGTGCCAGCAGGTCCGGGACTCCCCCTGGAAACACCATATATTTT
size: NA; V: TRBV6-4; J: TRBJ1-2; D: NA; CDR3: CASSDRQANYGYTF; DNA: TGTGCCAGCAGTGACCGACAGGCTAACTATGGCTACACCTTC
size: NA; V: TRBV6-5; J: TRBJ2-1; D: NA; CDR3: CASSSGGGLYNEQFF; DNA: TGTGCCAGCAGTTCGGGCGGAGGACTATACAATGAGCAGTTCTTC
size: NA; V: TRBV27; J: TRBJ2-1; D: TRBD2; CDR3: CASTGLADHSYNEQFF; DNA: TGTGCCAGCACTGGACTAGCGGACCATTCCTACAATGAGCAGTTCTTC
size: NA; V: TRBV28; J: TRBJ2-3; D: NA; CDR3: CASSQQSSTDTQYF; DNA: TGTGCCAGCAGTCAGCAGAGTAGCACAGATACGCAGTATTTT
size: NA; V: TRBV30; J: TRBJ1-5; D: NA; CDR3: CAWSVRVNQPQHF; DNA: TGTGCCTGGAGTGTAAGGGTGAATCAGCCCCAGCATTTT
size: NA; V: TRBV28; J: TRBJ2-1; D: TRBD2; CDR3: CASSLWVAGENNEQFF; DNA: TGTGCCAGCAGTTTGTGGGTAGCGGGAGAAAACAATGAGCAGTTCTTC
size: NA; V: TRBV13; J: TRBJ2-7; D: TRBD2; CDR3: CASSLRGEGAYEQYF; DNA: TGTGCCAGCAGCTTACGGGGGGAGGGCGCCTACGAGCAGTACTTC
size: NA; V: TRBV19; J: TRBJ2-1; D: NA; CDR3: CASSVLVREANEQFF; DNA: TGTGCCAGTAGTGTCCTGGTCAGGGAGGCCAATGAGCAGTTCTTC
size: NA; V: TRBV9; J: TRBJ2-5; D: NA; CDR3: CASSVGQAIGTQYF; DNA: TGTGCCAGCAGCGTAGGTCAGGCGATCGGGACCCAGTACTTC
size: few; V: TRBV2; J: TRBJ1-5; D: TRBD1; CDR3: CASSPSPGTGLGPQHF; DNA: TGTGCCAGCAGTCCAAGTCCCGGGACAGGCCTTGGGCCCCAGCATTTT
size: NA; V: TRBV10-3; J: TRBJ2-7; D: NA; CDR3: CATTGAYEQYF; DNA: TGTGCCACAACCGGGGCCTACGAGCAGTACTTC
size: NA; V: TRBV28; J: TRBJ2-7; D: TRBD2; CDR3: CATYKREYPYEQYF; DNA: TGTGCCACCTATAAGCGGGAGTACCCCTACGAGCAGTACTTC
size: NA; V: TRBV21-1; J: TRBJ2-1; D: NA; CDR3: CASTRSSGGSDNEQFF; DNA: TGTGCCAGCACCCGTAGTAGCGGGGGGTCTGACAATGAGCAGTTCTTC
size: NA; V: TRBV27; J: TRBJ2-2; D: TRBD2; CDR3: CASSLGGGATGELFF; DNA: TGTGCCAGCAGTTTGGGCGGGGGGGCGACCGGGGAGCTGTTTTTT
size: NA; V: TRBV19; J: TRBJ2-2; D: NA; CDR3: CASSLLGTANTGELFF; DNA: TGTGCCAGTAGTCTCCTCGGCACCGCGAACACCGGGGAGCTGTTTTTT
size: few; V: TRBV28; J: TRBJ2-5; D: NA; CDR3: CASRDSGYETQYF; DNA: TGTGCCAGCAGAGACAGCGGCTATGAGACCCAGTACTTC
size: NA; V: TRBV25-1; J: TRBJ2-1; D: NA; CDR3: CASSRTNYNEQFF; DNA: TGTGCCAGCAGCCGGACAAACTACAATGAGCAGTTCTTC
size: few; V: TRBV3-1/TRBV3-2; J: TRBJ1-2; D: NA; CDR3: CASSLPRKRGNYGYTF; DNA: TGTGCCAGCAGCCTCCCCCGGAAGAGGGGCAACTATGGCTACACCTTC
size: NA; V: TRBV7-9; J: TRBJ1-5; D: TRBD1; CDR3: CASSLSRSRGKEPQHF; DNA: TGTGCCAGCAGCTTAAGTCGTTCCAGGGGGAAGGAGCCCCAGCATTTT
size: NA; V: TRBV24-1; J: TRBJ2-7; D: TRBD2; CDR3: CATSPSGAYEQYF; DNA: TGTGCCACCAGCCCTAGCGGGGCCTACGAGCAGTACTTC
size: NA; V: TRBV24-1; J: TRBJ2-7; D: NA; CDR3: CATSDRTRGLNEQYF; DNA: TGTGCCACCAGTGATCGCACCAGGGGCCTCAACGAGCAGTACTTC
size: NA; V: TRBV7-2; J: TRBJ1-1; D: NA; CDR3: CASSLDPAVPTEAFF; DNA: TGTGCCAGCAGCTTAGATCCAGCCGTCCCAACTGAAGCTTTCTTT
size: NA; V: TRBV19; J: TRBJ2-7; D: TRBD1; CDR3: CASSIAPATGVSYEQYF; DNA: TGTGCCAGTAGTATAGCCCCCGCGACAGGGGTCTCCTACGAGCAGTACTTC
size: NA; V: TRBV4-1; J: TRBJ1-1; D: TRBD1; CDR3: CASSQTGGADEAFF; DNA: TGCGCCAGCAGCCAGACAGGGGGCGCGGATGAAGCTTTCTTT
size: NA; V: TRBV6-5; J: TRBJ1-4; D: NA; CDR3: CATKLLAGEKLFF; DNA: TGTGCCACCAAGCTCCTGGCCGGGGAAAAACTGTTTTTT
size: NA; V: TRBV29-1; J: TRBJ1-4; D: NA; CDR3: CSVAGGATNEKLFF; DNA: TGCAGCGTTGCTGGGGGTGCAACTAATGAAAAACTGTTTTTT